These T cell receptor beta chains were read from a single sample in a study of control samples from healthy donors and cancer patients. Libraries were prepared by immunoSEQ multiplex PCR; TCRdb keeps only in-frame clonotypes and omits some of them. The table records roughly 120,000 clones, 80% to 90% of them present only once. The material sequenced was PBMCs. The receptors stem from a woman in her forties or fifties with colorectal cancer. CDR3s include the opening cysteine and the closing phenylalanine or tryptophan. A D gene is named only where the DNA matches it firmly. Not all rows give a size; the values are once, few, many and, for expanded clones, a class.

V gene	clone size	D gene	J gene	CDR3 protein	CDR3 DNA
TRBV4-1	-	-	TRBJ2-7	CASSQDPLAAYEQYF	TGCGCCAGCAGCCAAGATCCACTAGCCGCCTACGAGCAGTACTTC
TRBV3-1/TRBV3-2	-	-	TRBJ1-2	CASSQGGGYTF	TGTGCCAGCAGCCAGGGGGGAGGCTACACCTTC
TRBV30	-	TRBD1	TRBJ2-1	CAWTPDRGYEQFF	TGTGCCTGGACCCCGGACAGGGGATATGAGCAGTTCTTC
TRBV7-9	-	-	TRBJ2-1	CASTPRKDNEQFF	TGTGCCAGCACCCCCCGAAAAGACAATGAGCAGTTCTTC
TRBV5-1	-	-	TRBJ1-1	CASSLGNMNTEAFF	TGCGCCAGCAGCCTAGGGAACATGAACACTGAAGCTTTCTTT
TRBV19	medium-sized	-	TRBJ1-1	CASNYQGTEAFF	TGTGCCAGTAATTACCAGGGAACTGAAGCTTTCTTT
TRBV19	few	-	TRBJ2-3	CASSSRGYLADTQYF	TGTGCCAGTAGTTCGAGGGGATATTTGGCAGATACGCAGTATTTT
TRBV6-6	-	-	TRBJ2-4	CASLNRAGDNIQYF	TGTGCCAGCTTAAACCGCGCAGGAGATAACATTCAGTACTTC
TRBV5-4	-	TRBD1	TRBJ1-2	CASSPGTGGSYGGYTF	TGTGCCAGCAGCCCCGGGACAGGGGGCTCTTATGGTGGCTACACCTTC
TRBV2	-	-	TRBJ2-3	CASSVGPPTSDTQYF	TGTGCCAGCAGTGTGGGACCCCCTACCTCAGATACGCAGTATTTT
TRBV2	-	-	TRBJ1-2	CASSLRGGYTF	TGTGCCAGCAGCCTCAGGGGTGGCTACACCTTC
TRBV6-2/TRBV6-3	-	TRBD2	TRBJ2-3	CASSPRRLAGADTQYF	TGTGCCAGCAGTCCCCGCAGGCTAGCGGGAGCAGATACGCAGTATTTT
TRBV2	-	-	TRBJ2-3	CASSTGQSTDTQYF	TGTGCCAGCAGTACGGGACAAAGCACAGATACGCAGTATTTT
TRBV27	-	-	TRBJ2-2	CASSFFGENTGELFF	TGTGCCAGCAGTTTTTTTGGGGAGAACACCGGGGAGCTGTTTTTT
TRBV6-1	-	-	TRBJ1-4	CASSDRGFEEKLFF	TGTGCCAGCAGTGACAGGGGTTTTGAGGAAAAACTGTTTTTT
TRBV10-2	-	-	TRBJ2-1	CASSDSSSYNEQFF	TGCGCCAGCAGCGACTCTAGCTCCTACAATGAGCAGTTCTTC